This T cell receptor (beta chain) was sequenced in a study of blood T cell repertoires in COVID-19. Study-wide context: Acute and convalescent COVID-19 specimens originated in the United States, Italy and Spain. PBMCs, B-cell-depleted T cells, or T cells provided the cDNA or gDNA that made up the material.

Per the original methods: Amplification of reference gene primers was used by the study to estimate nucleated cell counts. Some clones are missing from TCRdb's copy, which holds only in-frame ones; the method was immunoSEQ multiplex PCR. From that table come the V and J calls and clone size; the DNA was used to work out D and trimming. The top ten hold around 20% of the sample, which has around 130,000 clones, approximately 90% seen once. With 8 bases clipped from V and 5 bases from J, the junction kept 4 bases outside the gene matches. Germline V gene sequence: CDR1 LNHDA, CDR2 SQIVND (reference sequence). This CDR3 has 14 amino acids.

The TCR was taken from a man in his forties or fifties with active or convalescent COVID-19. The chain carries TRBV19 and TRBJ2-1, with 12 bases fitting TRBD2. The sequencing input was peripheral blood. CDR3: CASRTSGDNNEQFF. DNA for the CDR3: TGTGCCAGTCGGACTAGCGGGGATAACAATGAGCAGTTCTTC.